These 7 T cell receptor beta chains came from one sample sequenced in a study of blood T cell repertoires in COVID-19. Some clones are missing from TCRdb's copy, which holds only in-frame ones; the method was immunoSEQ multiplex PCR. The repertoire consists of some 530,000 clones, with 70% to 90% occurring once and the leading ten covering roughly 3.2%. The sequenced sample consisted of peripheral blood. The source of these receptors is a human donor in a cohort sampled during active COVID-19.

The genes are TRBV6-6 and TRBJ1-3, with 7 bases aligning to TRBD1. V shed 5 bases, J shed 0 bases, and the junction held 4 bases outside the gene matches. CDR1 is MNHNY and CDR2 is SVGAGI in the germline V gene (reference sequence). There are 15 residues in the CDR3. The CDR3 spells CASSGSGGSGNTIYF. CDR3 sequence (DNA): TGTGCCAGCAGTGGCTCAGGGGGCTCTGGAAACACCATATATTTT.

This chain connects TRBV5-4 to TRBJ1-5; D might be TRBD1 (5 bases). The CDR3 is 13 amino acids. Trimming pared 3 bases from V and 5 bases from J, leaving 9 bases between. Germline assignment: CDR1 SGHNT and CDR2 YYREEE (reference sequence). Here the CDR3 DNA reads TGTGCCAGCAGCTCAGGGTTAGATCAGCCCCAGCATTTT. This sequence encodes CASSSGLDQPQHF.

The rearrangement links TRBV6-5 to TRBJ1-4, with TRBD1 identical over 10 bases. V lost 7 bases to trimming and J lost 8 bases; unmatched junction nucleotides: 7. The CDR3 totals 14 residues. Germline V gene lookup returns CDR1 MNHEY and CDR2 SVGAGI. The CDR3 DNA follows: TGTGCCAGCAACCCGGGACAGGGGAGAGAAAAACTGTTTTTT. This gives the protein CASNPGQGREKLFF.

J is TRBJ2-3 and V is TRBV18; tentatively, D is TRBD2 (6 bases). Germline V gene lookup returns CDR1 KGHSH and CDR2 LQKENI. Between the trimmed V and J ends, which lost 2 bases and 5 bases, there was a span of 11 bases. This CDR3 is 14 amino acids long. The chain's CDR3 is CASSPSTGEDTQYF. As DNA, the CDR3 is TGTGCCAGCTCACCATCAACGGGAGAAGATACGCAGTATTTT.

This chain links TRBV9 with TRBJ1-3, with D unclear. Germline V gene lookup returns CDR1 SGDLS and CDR2 YYNGEE. The CDR3 length is 12 residues. V gave up 4 bases and J gave up 1 base, with 3 bases separating them. The CDR3 loop is CASSRSGNTIYF. DNA of the CDR3: TGTGCCAGCAGCCGGTCTGGAAACACCATATATTTT.

The chain links TRBV6-5 to TRBJ1-2, with a weak D call TRBD1 (5 bases). This CDR3 region has 12 residues. Germline CDR1 is MNHEY and CDR2 is SVGAGI. V lost 5 bases and J lost 5, with 9 bases in between. The CDR3 DNA is TGTGCCAGCAGTCCTGGGGGGTATGGCTACACCTTC. This sequence encodes CASSPGGYGYTF.

J is TRBJ1-2 and V is TRBV11-2; D remains ambiguous. Germline values: CDR1 SGHAT, CDR2 FQNNGV. V shed 1 base and J shed 7 bases, with 10 bases lying between them. CDR3 length: 13 amino acids. The CDR3 loop reads CASSLGFDSGYTF. CDR3 nucleotide sequence: TGTGCCAGCAGCTTAGGCTTCGACTCTGGCTACACCTTC.